This T cell receptor beta chain was retrieved from a study of T cells in Graves' hyperthyroidism and ophthalmopathy (dated by TCRdb to between 2017 and 2020). Background on the whole study: Peripheral blood was collected at initial diagnosis, before any treatment. After blood sampling, hyperthyroidism patients were treated with methimazole at a starting dose of 30 mg daily, and ophthalmopathy patients were treated with high-dose intravenous methylprednisolone. The 100 or so discovery patients were divided at random into training and test sets in a 7:3 ratio. In addition, the study compared T-cell repertoires in thyroid tissue and in blood from five or six Graves' hyperthyroidism patients. To identify TCR V-J signatures that set the groups apart, the researchers used a discovery cohort of 100 patients, made up of 40 to 45 with Graves' ophthalmopathy and 57 with stable Graves' hyperthyroidism. Whether ophthalmopathy could be predicted prospectively was tested in an independent validation cohort made up of about 20 hyperthyroidism patients plus 17 patients who later progressed to ophthalmopathy. The paper reports TCR Vbeta CDR3 sequencing of approximately 140 peripheral blood samples: 43 ophthalmopathy, over 70 hyperthyroidism and some 17 progressor patients. The paper as a whole reports these results and caveats: In validation, progression to ophthalmopathy was predicted by the model with around 71% sensitivity and roughly 72% specificity, a median of around 5.9 months before onset. A 13 V-J signature model separated ophthalmopathy from stable hyperthyroidism, with around 90% sensitivity and about 81% specificity in cross-validation and 80%/75% in testing. Most expanded thyroid clonotypes (frequency above 0.001) were also detected in blood, a finding suggesting that blood repertoires may reflect thyroid immune responses. No statistical method was used to set the sample size in advance, and investigators knew the group allocation.

The germline V gene sets CDR1 to SGDLS and CDR2 to YYNGEE. V loses 0 bases of germline sequence and J loses 9 bases, and the interval between the two ends is 10 bases. The CDR3, from cysteine to phenylalanine, totals 13 residues. The read is trimmed to its CDR3 DNA, 39 bases read in frame from base 1. A patient counted as having stable Graves' hyperthyroidism if no progression to ophthalmopathy occurred over 18 months of follow-up. The hyperthyroidism patients were between 18 and 65 years old and newly diagnosed, with a disease duration of less than 2 months. The study excluded patients with uncontrolled infections, other autoimmune diseases, pregnancy or lactation. Diagnoses relied on clinical symptoms, serum thyroxine and TRAb, thyroid ultrasound and orbital computed tomography. PBMCs were separated from approximately 10 ml of fresh peripheral blood using Ficoll-Paque density gradient centrifugation. Trizol reagent was used to extract total RNA, and RNA quality was then checked on an Agilent 2100 Bioanalyzer.

In the case of this clonotype: It lacks a known antigen. Qualities for individual bases were not recorded, and no much larger clone is one base off.

Amplification of TCR beta CDR3 regions was carried out from RNA transcripts. A first-round RT-PCR of the TCR CDR3 used the HTBI primer set with the Qiagen OneStep RT-PCR kit. Libraries were constructed in a second round of multiplex PCR, after which size selection and purification were carried out. Libraries were sequenced paired-end with 100 bp reads on an Illumina HiSeq2000. The paper's data handling went like this. Raw data were processed with SOAPnuke, discarding reads with adapters, uncalled bases, mean Phred below 15, or no exact constant-primer or identifier match. High-quality paired reads were merged with COPE v1.2.5, and unique nucleotide sequences were defined as clonotypes. MiTCR v1.1 was used to align the clonotypes against IMGT TRBV, TRBD and TRBJ reference segments. The analysis included only V-J combinations with a frequency above 0.0001, which together covered 99% to 99.2% of the repertoires. The TCS score was defined as the ratio of F50 (clonal expansion) to E x V (chaos), calculated using BLOSUM62-based TCRdist between CDR3 peptides within each V-J. Welch's t-statistics and random forest reduced around 520 V-J features to 10 to 15, which were used in a naive Bayes classifier (R e1071). The raw public data were reprocessed by TCRdb itself: fastp quality trimming at Q25, MiXCR clonotype calling, in-frame beta chains only. Each record represents a unique CDR3 protein, reported with the most common genes and DNA among its rows. The V and J calls here are based on TCRdb, not the publication. In all, the sample holds about 360,000 distinct CDR3 sequences, and roughly an eighth of those were seen once. The top ten clonotypes cover 9% to 9.5% of the sample.

What was sequenced was blood. This sequence was found in a woman between 18 and 29 years old with Graves' hyperthyroidism. The chain is encoded by TRBV9 joined to TRBJ1-5; the D gene is perhaps TRBD1, from 5 matching bases. The sequence in DNA is TGTGCCAGCAGCGTAGGAGGGGACGGGCCCCAGCATTTT. Its protein is CASSVGGDGPQHF.